This section outlines one T cell receptor beta chain sequence together with its context. Its antigen is as yet unknown. Germline CDR1 SQVTM, CDR2 ANQGSEA. V trimming: 6 bases; J trimming: 7 bases; junction bases outside the gene matches: 9. This CDR3 is built from 13 residues. This entry is derived from a study of chemoradiotherapy in HPV16-positive cancers. As for the study in general: Functional T-cell assays on a couple of HPV16-positive patients' cells defined candidate HPV-specific clones and common TCR motifs. Points from the study as a whole: Candidate HPV-specific clones and E7-related TCR motifs grew in tumor during treatment. In HPV16-positive patients, HPV-responsive T-cell expansion tracked better recurrence-free survival. The functional HPV-specific definition rests on just a couple of HPV16-positive patients.

Assay: immunoSEQ multiplex PCR; the TCRdb copy retains only in-frame clones and omits some. The sample contains approximately 10,000 clones, about 86% of which appear only once. The receptor's source is a human donor with HPV-associated anogenital cancer. The chain is built from TRBV29-1 and TRBJ2-7, with 10 bases lining up with TRBD1. Specimen: blood, collected from a patient who underwent chemoradiotherapy. The CDR3 region has the DNA TGCAGCGTCGCTGGGACAGGGGATGGGGAGCAGTACTTC. This translates into CSVAGTGDGEQYF.